Included here is one T cell receptor beta chain sequence, with context. This sample is part of a study of blood T cell repertoires in COVID-19. Study-level information: Collection of acute and convalescent COVID-19 samples took place in the United States, Italy and Spain.

This CDR3 has 16 residues. Per germline, CDR1 KGHSH and CDR2 LQKENI. Trimming removed 4 bases from V and 5 bases from J; junction bases left unmatched: 13. This table comes from immunoSEQ multiplex PCR, and its TCRdb copy is limited to in-frame clones, with some not included. The table lists around 190,000 clones, 65% to 90% of them singletons, with approximately 13% in the top ten. Sequenced material: peripheral blood. The V gene is TRBV18, the J gene TRBJ2-5, with 7 bases lining up with TRBD1. The TCR sequence derives from a human donor in a cohort sampled during active COVID-19. CDR3 residues: CASSLQGAGGSETQYF. The CDR3 nucleotides read TGTGCCAGCTCACTCCAAGGGGCAGGGGGAAGCGAGACCCAGTACTTC.